Below are 9 T cell receptor beta chains sequenced from a single sample in a study of glioma-infiltrating T cells after dendritic cell vaccination. Sequencing used immunoSEQ multiplex PCR; TCRdb keeps in-frame clones, though not all of them. In the table there are roughly 100,000 clones, about 90% of which are singletons. Time point here: after dendritic cell vaccination, including at tumor progression/relapse. This sample comprised blood, obtained after dendritic cell vaccination. These receptors were collected from a human donor with glioblastoma.

The V gene is TRBV30, the J gene TRBJ2-7, with D perhaps matching TRBD1 (6 bases). CDR3 size: 13 residues. Germline V lookup: CDR1 GTSNPN, CDR2 SVGIG (reference sequence). V lost 3 bases, J lost 3 bases, and 12 bases lay in between. DNA of the CDR3: TGTGCCTGGAGCGGGACACTGGTCTACGAGCAGTACTTC. Translating it yields CAWSGTLVYEQYF.

The chain carries TRBV7-8 and TRBJ2-7, with a weak D call TRBD2 (6 bases). Trimming removed 1 base at V and 4 bases at J, with 8 bases between. The CDR3 loop spans 13 amino acids. Germline assignment: CDR1 SGHVS and CDR2 FQNEAQ. In DNA, the CDR3 is TGTGCCAGCAGCTTAGGGGGGGTTTACGAGCAGTACTTC. Translating it yields CASSLGGVYEQYF.

The gene calls are TRBV4-2 and TRBJ1-1; TRBD1 might be the D (5 bases). This CDR3 region has 15 residues. Germline V CDR1 and CDR2: LGHNA, YNFKEQ. The ends were cut back, 2 bases at V and 4 bases at J, with 14 bases in the middle. This chain's CDR3 is CASSQIGGVPTEAFF. The CDR3 DNA reads as TGTGCCAGCAGCCAAATTGGAGGGGTTCCCACTGAAGCTTTCTTT.

In its sample, this clone was seen a few times. The chain recombines TRBV6-4 with TRBJ2-2; D not resolved. Germline V gives CDR1 MRHNA, CDR2 SNTAGT. Trimming took 5 bases from V and 6 from J, leaving 19 bases between them. The CDR3 length is 16 residues. For the CDR3, the DNA is TGTGCCAGCAGTAACGACTCCAATTCTCACTCCGGGGAGCTGTTTTTT. Its translation: CASSNDSNSHSGELFF.

The rearrangement links TRBV11-2 to TRBJ1-2; D is ambiguous. This CDR3 has 12 residues. CDR1 and CDR2 from the germline V gene are SGHAT and FQNNGV. With 5 bases removed from V and 6 bases from J, the gap between germline ends came to 10 bases. The CDR3 DNA reads TGTGCCAGCAGCGTGGAGGGAGATGGCTACACCTTC. It encodes CASSVEGDGYTF.

The V gene is TRBV27, the J gene TRBJ1-2; D is perhaps TRBD1 (5 bases). The CDR3 consists of 15 residues. Germline-derived CDR1 and CDR2 are MNHEY and SMNVEV (reference sequence). The ends were cut back, 6 bases at V and 5 bases at J, with 19 bases in the middle. CDR3 in DNA: TGTGCCAGCAGGCGATGGGACTCCGTCGGTTATGGCTACACCTTC. Protein: CASRRWDSVGYGYTF.

As for this clone: A read error is the likely source, as a far larger clone sits one nucleotide away. This chain connects TRBV5-6 to TRBJ2-7, with D maybe TRBD1 (5 bases). The germline V and J ends were trimmed by 1 base and 4 bases, with 12 bases remaining between them. Per germline, CDR1 SGHDT and CDR2 YYEEEE. This CDR3 contains 14 residues. CDR3 sequence: CASSLYGQTYEQYF. Here the CDR3 DNA reads TGTGCCAGCAGCTTGTACGGACAAACATACGAGCAGTACTTC.

This chain links TRBV5-4 with TRBJ1-1; no reliable D call. With 4 bases removed from V and 0 bases from J, the gap between germline ends came to 16 bases. The germline V gene has CDR1 SGHNT and CDR2 YYREEE (reference sequence). The CDR3 contains 16 residues. The CDR3 loop is CASSPDIYTMNTEAFF. CDR3 sequence (DNA): TGTGCCAGCAGCCCTGACATATATACAATGAACACTGAAGCTTTCTTT.

V usage is TRBV5-1 and J usage is TRBJ2-1; TRBD2 agrees at 8 bases. The V gene end was trimmed by 3 bases and the J gene end by 3 bases; junction bases not matched to a gene: 17. The CDR3 spans 19 residues. Germline lookup yields CDR1 SGHRS and CDR2 YFSETQ. The DNA of the CDR3 is TGCGCCAGCAGCTGGCGGGGGGAATTTGTAGTGGAAAACTACAATGAGCAGTTCTTC. Amino acid sequence: CASSWRGEFVVENYNEQFF.